Included here is one T cell receptor beta chain sequence, with context. What it recognizes is unknown. The source of the sample is a study of blood T cells in healthy people across ages. Across the whole study: Roughly one uniquely barcoded beta molecule per two T cells was captured.

Alongside a J-beta primer mix, a sample-barcoded 5' primer served in a second PCR lasting about 6 to 11 cycles. MiXCR was run by TCRdb on the 5' RACE reads, yielding one entry per CDR3 protein. The table lists about 780,000 distinct CDR3 sequences, around half of them singletons. Germline V gives CDR1 SGHTA, CDR2 FQGNSA. There are 16 residues in the CDR3. V lost 2 bases and J 0 bases, leaving 13 bases between the germline ends. Study-level findings and limits: Since the PBMCs were unsorted, naive and antigen-experienced cells could not be conclusively compared. A greater number of naive CD4+ cells and higher diversity distinguished long-lived donors from aged donors. Calculation of diversity from one million T cells yielded estimates considered to be underestimates.

Sequencing input: blood. V is TRBV7-2 and J is TRBJ2-5; D is unclear. The sequence was collected from an elderly man in good health. CDR3 DNA: TGTGCCAGCAGCTTACGGAGCTCCTCGTACCAAGAGACCCAGTACTTC. It translates to CASSLRSSSYQETQYF.